The 3 T cell receptor beta chains below all came from one sample that was sequenced in a study of memory CD4+ T cells and cytomegalovirus serostatus. The sort gate was single viable CD3+CD4+CD8-CD45RO+ cells for memory CD4+ T cells. The assay was immunoSEQ multiplex PCR, and TCRdb's table has in-frame clones only and misses some. The profile shows about 48,000 clones, 78% of them singletons. The specimen sequenced was memory CD4+ T cells from blood. The receptors were gathered from an adult in good health and CMV-seronegative.

To note about this clone: Distinct nucleotide sequences in the sample also encode this CDR3. This chain links TRBV15 with TRBJ1-1, with D perhaps TRBD1 (5 bases). With 3 bases removed from V and 3 bases from J, the gap between germline ends came to 14 bases. This CDR3 is built from 15 residues. The V gene's germline CDR1 is LNHNV and CDR2 YYDKDF (reference sequence). The CDR3 DNA sequence: TGTGCCACCAGCAGGGGGGTGCAGGGCTACACTGAAGCTTTCTTT. This sequence encodes CATSRGVQGYTEAFF. Complete variable domain (other parts from reference TRBV15 and TRBJ1-1): DAMVIQNPRYQVTQFGKPVTLSCSQTLNHNVMYWYQQKSSQAPKLLFHYYDKDFNNEADTPDNFQSRRPNTSFCFLDIRSPGLGDTAMYLCATSRGVQGYTEAFFGQGTRLTVV.

V is TRBV19 and J is TRBJ1-1; TRBD1 agrees at 8 bases. Losses at the gene ends were 6 bases for V and 0 bases for J; bases not matched to a gene: 3. CDR3 length: 14 residues. Germline CDR1 and CDR2: LNHDA and SQIVND (reference sequence). CDR3 nucleotide sequence: TGTGCCAGTAGGTGGGACAGGATGAACACTGAAGCTTTCTTT. The encoded protein is CASRWDRMNTEAFF.

This clone showed up just once. V gene TRBV10-3 combines with J gene TRBJ1-1; no reliable D call. The V and J ends lost 7 bases and 0 bases respectively, with 12 bases between them. Germline loops: CDR1 ENHRY, CDR2 SYGVKD. The CDR3 covers 14 residues. The CDR3 DNA reads TGTGCCATCAAGCGGCCAGACCTGAACACTGAAGCTTTCTTT. Protein sequence: CAIKRPDLNTEAFF.